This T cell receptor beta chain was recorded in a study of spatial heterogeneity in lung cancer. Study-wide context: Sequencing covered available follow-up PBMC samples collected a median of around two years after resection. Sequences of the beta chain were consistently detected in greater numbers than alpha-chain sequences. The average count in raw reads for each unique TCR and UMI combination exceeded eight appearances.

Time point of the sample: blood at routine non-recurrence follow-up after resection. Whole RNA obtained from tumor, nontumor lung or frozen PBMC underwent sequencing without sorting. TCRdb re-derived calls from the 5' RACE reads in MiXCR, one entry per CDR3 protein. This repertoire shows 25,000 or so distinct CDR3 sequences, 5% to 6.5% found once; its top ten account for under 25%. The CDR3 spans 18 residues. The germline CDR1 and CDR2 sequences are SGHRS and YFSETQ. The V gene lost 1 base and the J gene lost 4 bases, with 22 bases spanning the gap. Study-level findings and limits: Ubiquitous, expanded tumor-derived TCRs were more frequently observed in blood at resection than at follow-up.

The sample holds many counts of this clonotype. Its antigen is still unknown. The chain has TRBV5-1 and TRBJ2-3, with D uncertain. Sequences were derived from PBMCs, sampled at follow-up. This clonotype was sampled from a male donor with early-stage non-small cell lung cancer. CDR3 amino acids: CASSLPSLGTLTPDTQYF. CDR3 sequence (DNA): TGCGCCAGCAGCTTGCCGAGTTTAGGCACTCTTACCCCAGATACGCAGTATTTT. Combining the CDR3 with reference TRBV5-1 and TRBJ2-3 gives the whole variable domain KAGVTQTPRYLIKTRGQQVTLSCSPISGHRSVSWYQQTPGQGLQFLFEYFSETQRNKGNFPGRFSGRQFSNSRSEMNVSTLELGDSALYLCASSLPSLGTLTPDTQYFGPGTRLTVL.